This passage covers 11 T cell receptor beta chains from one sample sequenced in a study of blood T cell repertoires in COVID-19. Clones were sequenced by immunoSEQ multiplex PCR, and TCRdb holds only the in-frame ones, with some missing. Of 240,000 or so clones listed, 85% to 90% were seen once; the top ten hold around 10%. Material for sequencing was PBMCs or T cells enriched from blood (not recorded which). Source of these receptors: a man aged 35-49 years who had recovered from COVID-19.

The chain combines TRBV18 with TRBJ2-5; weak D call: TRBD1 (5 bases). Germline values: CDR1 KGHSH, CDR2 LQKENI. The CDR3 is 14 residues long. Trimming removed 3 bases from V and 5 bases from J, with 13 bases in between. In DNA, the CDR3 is TGTGCCAGCTCACCTCTAGACTCAGGGGAGACCCAGTACTTC. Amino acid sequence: CASSPLDSGETQYF.

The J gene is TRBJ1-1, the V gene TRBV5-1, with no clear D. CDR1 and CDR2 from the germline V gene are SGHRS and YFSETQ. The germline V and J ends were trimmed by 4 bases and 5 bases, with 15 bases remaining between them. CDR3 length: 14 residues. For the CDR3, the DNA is TGCGCCAGCAGCCCGATGGGTGTCGGGACTGAAGCTTTCTTT. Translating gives CASSPMGVGTEAFF. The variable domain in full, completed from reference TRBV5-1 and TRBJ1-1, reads KAGVTQTPRYLIKTRGQQVTLSCSPISGHRSVSWYQQTPGQGLQFLFEYFSETQRNKGNFPGRFSGRQFSNSRSEMNVSTLELGDSALYLCASSPMGVGTEAFFGQGTRLTVV.

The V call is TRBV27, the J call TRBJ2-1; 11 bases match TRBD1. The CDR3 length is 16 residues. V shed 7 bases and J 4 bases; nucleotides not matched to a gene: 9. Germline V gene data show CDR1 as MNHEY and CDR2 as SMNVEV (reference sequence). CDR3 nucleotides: TGTGCCAGCATGCCGGGACAGGGGGTGGATTACAATGAGCAGTTCTTC. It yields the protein CASMPGQGVDYNEQFF.

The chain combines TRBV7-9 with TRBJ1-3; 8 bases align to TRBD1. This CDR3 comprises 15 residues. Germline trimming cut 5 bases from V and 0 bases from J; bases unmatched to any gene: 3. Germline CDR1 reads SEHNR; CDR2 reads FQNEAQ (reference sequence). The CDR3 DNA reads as TGTGCCAGCAGCGAACAGGGGGTCTCTGGAAACACCATATATTTT. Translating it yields CASSEQGVSGNTIYF.

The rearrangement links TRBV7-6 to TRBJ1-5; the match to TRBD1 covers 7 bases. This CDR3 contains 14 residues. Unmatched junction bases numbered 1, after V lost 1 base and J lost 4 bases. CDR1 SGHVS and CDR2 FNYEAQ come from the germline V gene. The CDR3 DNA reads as TGTGCCAGCAGCTTAGGACAGGGAAATCAGCCCCAGCATTTT. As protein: CASSLGQGNQPQHF.

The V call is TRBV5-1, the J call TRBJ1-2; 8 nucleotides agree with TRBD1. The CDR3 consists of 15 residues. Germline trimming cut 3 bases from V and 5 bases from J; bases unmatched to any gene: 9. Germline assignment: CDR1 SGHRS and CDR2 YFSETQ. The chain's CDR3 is CASSSQGQGAYGYTF. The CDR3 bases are TGCGCCAGCAGCTCCCAAGGGCAGGGGGCTTATGGCTACACCTTC.

This chain's CDR3 is CASSDRGFPNEKLFF. The CDR3 DNA sequence: TGTGCCAGCAGTGACAGGGGATTTCCTAATGAAAAACTGTTTTTT. This rearrangement joins TRBV2 to TRBJ1-4; possibly TRBD1 for D (6 bases). CDR3 length equals 15 residues. CDR1 is SNHLY, CDR2 FYNNEI, per germline. Trimming pared 3 bases from V and 3 bases from J, leaving 11 bases between.

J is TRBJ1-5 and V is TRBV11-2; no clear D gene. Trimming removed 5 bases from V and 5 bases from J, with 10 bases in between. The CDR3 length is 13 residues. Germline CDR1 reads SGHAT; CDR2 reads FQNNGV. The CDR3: CASSPRTDQPQHF. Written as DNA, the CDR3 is TGTGCCAGCAGCCCCCGGACTGATCAGCCCCAGCATTTT.

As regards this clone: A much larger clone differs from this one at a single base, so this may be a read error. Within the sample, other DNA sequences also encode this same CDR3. In DNA, the CDR3 is TGTGCCAGCAGTCCAGGGAGCAATCAGCCCCAGCATTTT. Its protein is CASSPGSNQPQHF. This chain joins TRBV12-3 or TRBV12-4 and TRBJ1-5; TRBD1 is a possible D gene (5 bases). V was pared by 5 bases and J by 1 base, with 6 bases between. The CDR3 covers 13 residues.

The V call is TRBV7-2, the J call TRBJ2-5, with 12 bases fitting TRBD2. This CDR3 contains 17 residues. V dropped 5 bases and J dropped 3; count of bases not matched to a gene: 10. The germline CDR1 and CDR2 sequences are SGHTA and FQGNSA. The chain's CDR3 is CASSPRRTSGTKETQYF. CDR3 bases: TGTGCCAGCAGCCCGAGGAGGACTAGCGGGACCAAAGAGACCCAGTACTTC.

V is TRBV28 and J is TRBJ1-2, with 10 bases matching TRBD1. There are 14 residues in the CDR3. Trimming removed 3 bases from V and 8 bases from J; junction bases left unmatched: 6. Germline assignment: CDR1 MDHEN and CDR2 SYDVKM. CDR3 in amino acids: CASSLTGGAPGYTF. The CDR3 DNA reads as TGTGCCAGCAGTTTGACAGGGGGCGCGCCGGGCTACACCTTC.